The present T cell receptor beta chain was sequenced within a study of T cell responses to AZD1222 COVID-19 vaccine (dated by TCRdb to 2020 to 2022). With regard to the full study: A total of about 230 trial participants underwent TCR sequencing, of whom some 210 received two doses of AZD1222 and about 25 received two doses of the MenACWY control vaccine. Trial participants were enrolled by age into subgroups of 18-55, 56-69 and 70-plus years, and around 150, 28 and 57 TCR-sequenced participants, respectively, were included in these subgroups.

The germline V gene encodes CDR1 MRHNA and CDR2 SNTAGT. The CDR3 contains 15 residues, cysteine and phenylalanine counted. Only the CDR3 part of the read is kept: 45 bases, read in frame from the first base. V and J are trimmed by 2 bases and 2 bases, and the gene matches miss 3 bases of the junction. Overall results and qualifications from the work: Spike-specific TCR breadth and depth rose significantly after two AZD1222 doses compared with day 0 and with MenACWY recipients. The 56-69-year group was small, and its depth increase did not reach significance, likely because of low power. Vaccine-associated CD4 TCRs spanned the whole spike protein, with dominant responses in regions 160-218 and 743-854. Participants were mostly white British and included more females than males, and it was suggested by the authors that clonal diversity may have been underestimated. Because no day 14 peak-response samples were available, repertoires were characterized only after the peak T cell response. Epitopes outside the regions mutated in the B.1.351 and B.1.1.7 variants were reportedly recognized by nearly half of the unique spike-specific TCRs. Conclusions about previously exposed vaccinees were limited because only a handful of AZD1222 recipients were SARS-CoV-2 seropositive at baseline.

Concerning this clone itself: The antigen it binds to is not known. No base-level quality is on record; no much larger clone is a single base apart.

The CDR3 regions of human TCRbeta chains were analyzed by immunosequencing. Per the original workflow: TCRs in the repertoires were matched against a reference library of SARS-CoV-2-specific TCRs that had been generated with the MIRA antigen-specificity platform. Breadth meant the fraction of unique TCRs that were SARS-CoV-2-associated, whereas depth meant the fraction of total T cells that were SARS-CoV-2-associated. Each spike-specific TCR was assigned to its reactive spike region and to a CD4 or CD8 class using the MIRA data. Log10-transformed breadth and depth values were compared by one-way ANOVA with Sidak's multiple comparisons tests. Entries here come from immuneACCESS through TCRdb and include only in-frame sequences with V and J called. Some clones fail to appear in such tables; in the studies checked, an unresolved V gene covers under half of the shortfall, and the cause of the remainder is unknown. V and J calls and clone size are those listed in that table; D and trimming were worked out from the DNA. The sample contains around 270,000 clones, about 94% of them found a single time. The ten largest clonotypes hold about 0.5% of the sample.

This specimen's time point label, per the study, means: about 28 days (+/-7) after the second vaccine dose. AZD1222 recipients given second doses at about 4 weeks or at about 12 weeks were pooled, since spike-specific TCR depth and breadth were not found to differ between the two schedules. The vaccinee samples were drawn from two UK trials, COV001 and COV002, one of which was a single-blind randomized controlled phase 2/3 trial testing AZD1222 (ChAdOx1 nCoV-19) in healthy adults. For TCRbeta chain sequencing, PBMC samples from trial participants were taken at day 0 and at day 28 after the second dose.

This receptor was taken from an adult who received the AZD1222 COVID-19 vaccine. Rearrangement joined TRBV6-4 to TRBJ2-1; 7 bases in between match TRBD1. Sample: peripheral blood, taken 28 days after the second AZD1222 dose. The CDR3: CASSDGDSPYNEQFF. The bases are TGTGCCAGCAGTGACGGGGACAGTCCCTACAATGAGCAGTTCTTC.